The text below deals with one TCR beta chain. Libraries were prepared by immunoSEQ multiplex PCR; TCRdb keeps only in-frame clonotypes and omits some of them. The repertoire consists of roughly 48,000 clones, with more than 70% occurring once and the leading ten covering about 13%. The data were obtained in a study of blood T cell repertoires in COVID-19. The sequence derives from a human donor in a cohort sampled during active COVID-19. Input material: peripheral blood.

CDR3 amino acids: CASSLDPGQGTYEQYF. The CDR3 region has the DNA TGTGCCAGCAGCTTAGATCCGGGACAGGGCACCTACGAGCAGTACTTC. This chain joins TRBV11-2 and TRBJ2-7; 9 bases are a match to TRBD1. The CDR3 covers 16 residues. CDR1 and CDR2 from the germline V gene are SGHAT and FQNNGV. V shed 0 bases and J 2 bases; nucleotides not matched to a gene: 5. The variable domain in full, with the rest retrieved from reference TRBV11-2 and TRBJ2-7, is EAGVAQSPRYKIIEKRQSVAFWCNPISGHATLYWYQQILGQGPKLLIQFQNNGVVDDSQLPKDRFSAERLKGVDSTLKIQPAKLEDSAVYLCASSLDPGQGTYEQYFGPGTRLTVT.